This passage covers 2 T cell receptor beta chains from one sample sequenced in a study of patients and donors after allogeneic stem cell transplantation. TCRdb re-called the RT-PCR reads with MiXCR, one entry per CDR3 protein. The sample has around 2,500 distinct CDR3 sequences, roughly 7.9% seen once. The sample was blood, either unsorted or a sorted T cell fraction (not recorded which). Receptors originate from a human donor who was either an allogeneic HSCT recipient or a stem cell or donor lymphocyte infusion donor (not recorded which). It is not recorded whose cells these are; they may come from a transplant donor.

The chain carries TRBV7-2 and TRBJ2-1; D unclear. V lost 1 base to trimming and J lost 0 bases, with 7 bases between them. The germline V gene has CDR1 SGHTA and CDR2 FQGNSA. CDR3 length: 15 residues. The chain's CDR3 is CASSLGPSSYNEQFF. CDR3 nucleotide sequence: TGTGCCAGCAGCTTAGGACCGAGCTCCTACAATGAGCAGTTCTTC.

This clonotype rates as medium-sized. The DNA for the CDR3 is TGTGCCAGCAGTTACTCGAGAAGGGGGCAGTATAGCAATCAGCCCCAGCATTTT. It translates to CASSYSRRGQYSNQPQHF. This chain uses TRBV6-6 with TRBJ1-5; 7 bases match TRBD1. CDR1 is MNHNY and CDR2 is SVGAGI in the germline V gene (reference sequence). V was clipped by 0 bases and J by 0 bases; unmatched bases: 8. This CDR3 is built from 18 residues.